This T cell receptor beta chain was profiled in a study of blood T cells in healthy people across ages. Only a few counts were recorded for this clonotype. V shed 6 bases and J 5 bases; nucleotides not matched to a gene: 6. Per germline, CDR1 MNHNS and CDR2 SASEGT. CDR3 length: 14 residues. Primers used in a second PCR of about 6 to 11 cycles were a sample-barcoded 5' primer and a J-beta primer mix. Using its own MiXCR run on the 5' RACE reads, TCRdb lists one record per CDR3 protein. The sample includes approximately 730,000 distinct CDR3 sequences, 53% seen only once; the top ten take about 38%. Specimen: blood. The clonotype originates from a man aged 80 or over in good health. The chain has TRBV6-1 and TRBJ2-1; 8 bases agree with TRBD2. CDR3 protein: CASRPGTSNNEQFF. DNA for the CDR3: TGTGCCAGCAGGCCCGGGACTAGTAACAATGAGCAGTTCTTC.